This T cell receptor beta chain was recorded in a study of blood T cell repertoires in COVID-19 (TCRdb year 2020). In the study overall: ImmuneRACE Cohort 3 recovered participants were defined by two consecutive negative NP/OP PCR tests, healthcare professional clearance, or symptom resolution. Samples covering the acute and convalescent phases of COVID-19 were provided by collaborators in the United States, Italy and Spain. The material from the prospective study consisted of cDNA or gDNA derived from T cells, B-cell-depleted T cells, or PBMCs. The dataset comprised deeply sampled blood TCRbeta repertoires from subjects exposed to, actively infected with, or recovered from COVID-19. The repertoires were made available in a free public database intended to serve as a resource for research on the immune response to SARS-CoV-2. Samples came from the ongoing ImmuneRACE study (first 160 participants) plus 1,254 subjects from 6 global collaborators. Sample metadata almost always included a de-identified subject ID, COVID-19 status, age in years and sex. HLA class I and class II types, where available, came from metadata supplied by the sample provider rather than from assay-based typing. Results and caveats for the whole study, not just this receptor: How much clinical and demographic metadata was included differed by source and by participant, and the metadata was provided uncurated.

Per the germline V gene, MDHEN is the CDR1 and SYDVKM is the CDR2. Its CDR3 holds 14 amino acids, cysteine through phenylalanine. CDR3 DNA is the only sequence kept; it has 42 bases, read in frame from the first base. Ends trimmed: V by 5 bases, J by 4 bases; bases unmatched to a gene: 5. This clone was seen once. The antigen this receptor binds is unknown. No quality values exist for individual bases; no much larger clone is one base distant. Participants in the prospective study were enrolled through a virtual design, were aged roughly 18 to 100 years, and lived in 24 United States geographic areas. In the prospective study, cohorts were assigned on the basis of participant-reported clinical history obtained from a screening survey and a study questionnaire. Mobile phlebotomists in the prospective study collected whole blood, serum and a nasopharyngeal or oropharyngeal swab from every participant. Over a 2-month period, participants in the prospective study had the option of providing additional blood draws and questionnaires. Before DNA extraction, blood samples from the prospective study were shipped at room temperature or frozen.

TCRbeta CDR3 regions were amplified from genomic DNA using the immunoSEQ Assay, a bias-controlled multiplex PCR. The authors' pipeline ran thus. Nucleated cell counts per sample were estimated from amplification of reference gene primers within the assay. Sequence reads were collapsed and filtered to measure the absolute abundance of every unique TCRbeta CDR3 rearrangement. For each sample, productive Simpson clonality was calculated as the square root of Simpson's diversity index over productive rearrangements. In TCRdb, the immuneACCESS table is reduced to in-frame sequences with V and J assigned. These tables do not hold every clone; where another copy was compared, an unresolved V gene accounts for under half, and the others remain unexplained. That table is the source of V, J and clone size, and D and trimming were worked out from the DNA. In this sample the table shows about 280,000 clones, around 89% of which occur a single time. The biggest ten clones account for around 2% of the sample.

The sequence derives from a woman aged 55 to 70 in a cohort exposed to, infected with or recovered from COVID-19 (not recorded which). Sequencing was carried out using PBMCs or T cells enriched from blood (not recorded which). This chain is built from TRBV28 and TRBJ1-1; TRBD1 matches 9 bases in the middle. In nucleotides, the sequence is TGTGCCAGCAGTCTTACAGGGGGCCTCACTGAAGCTTTCTTT. Its protein is CASSLTGGLTEAFF.